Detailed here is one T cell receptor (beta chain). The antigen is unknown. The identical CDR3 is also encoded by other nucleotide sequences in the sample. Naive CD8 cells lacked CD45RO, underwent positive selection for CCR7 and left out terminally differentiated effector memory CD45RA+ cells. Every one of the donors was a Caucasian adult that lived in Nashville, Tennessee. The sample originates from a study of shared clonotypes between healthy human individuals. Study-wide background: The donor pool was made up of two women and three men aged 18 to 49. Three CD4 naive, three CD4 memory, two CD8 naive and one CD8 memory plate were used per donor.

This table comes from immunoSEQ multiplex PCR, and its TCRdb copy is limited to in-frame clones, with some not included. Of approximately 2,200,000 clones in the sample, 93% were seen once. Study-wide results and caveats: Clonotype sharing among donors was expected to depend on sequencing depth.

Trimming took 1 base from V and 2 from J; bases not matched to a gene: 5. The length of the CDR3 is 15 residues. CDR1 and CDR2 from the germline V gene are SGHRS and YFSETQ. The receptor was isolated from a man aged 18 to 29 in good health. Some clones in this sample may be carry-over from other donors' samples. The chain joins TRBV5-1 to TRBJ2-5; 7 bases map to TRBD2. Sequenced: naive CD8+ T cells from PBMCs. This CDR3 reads CASSLWGGNQETQYF. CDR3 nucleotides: TGCGCCAGCAGCTTGTGGGGGGGAAATCAAGAGACCCAGTACTTC.